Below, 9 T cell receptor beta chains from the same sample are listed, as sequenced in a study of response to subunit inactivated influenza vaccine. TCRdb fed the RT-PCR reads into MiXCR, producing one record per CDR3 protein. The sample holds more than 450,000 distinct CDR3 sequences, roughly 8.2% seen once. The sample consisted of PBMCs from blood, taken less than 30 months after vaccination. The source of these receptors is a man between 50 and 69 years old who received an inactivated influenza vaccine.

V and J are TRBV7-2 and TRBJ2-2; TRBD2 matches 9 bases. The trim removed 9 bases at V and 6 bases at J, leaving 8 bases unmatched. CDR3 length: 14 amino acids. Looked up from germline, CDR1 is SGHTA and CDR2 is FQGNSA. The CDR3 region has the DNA TGTGCCAGTCAATCAGCGGGAGGCGCCGGGGAGCTGTTTTTT. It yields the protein CASQSAGGAGELFF.

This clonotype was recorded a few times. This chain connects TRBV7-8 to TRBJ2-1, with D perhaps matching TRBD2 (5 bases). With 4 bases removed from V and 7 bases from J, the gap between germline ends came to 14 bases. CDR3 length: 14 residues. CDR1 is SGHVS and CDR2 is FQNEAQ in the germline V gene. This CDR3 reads CASSSTDSENEQFF. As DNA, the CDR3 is TGTGCCAGCAGCTCCACGGACTCGGAGAATGAGCAGTTCTTC. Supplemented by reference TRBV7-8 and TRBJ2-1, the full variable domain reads GAGVSQSPRYKVAKRGQDVALRCDPISGHVSLFWYQQALGQGPEFLTYFQNEAQLDKSGLPSDRFFAERPEGSVSTLKIQRTQQEDSAVYLCASSSTDSENEQFFGPGTRLTVL.

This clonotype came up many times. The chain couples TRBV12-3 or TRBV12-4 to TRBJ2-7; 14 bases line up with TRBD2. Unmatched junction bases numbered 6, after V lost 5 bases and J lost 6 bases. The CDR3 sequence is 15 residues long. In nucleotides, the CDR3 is TGTGCCAGCAGTCACGGGACTAGCGGGAGTCGCGAGCAGTACTTC. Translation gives CASSHGTSGSREQYF.

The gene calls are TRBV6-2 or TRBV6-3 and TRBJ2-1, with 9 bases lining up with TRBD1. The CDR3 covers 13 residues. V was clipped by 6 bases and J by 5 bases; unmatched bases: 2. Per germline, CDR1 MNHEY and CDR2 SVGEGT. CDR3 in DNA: TGTGCCAGCAGACAGGGGGCGAACAATGAGCAGTTCTTC. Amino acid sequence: CASRQGANNEQFF.

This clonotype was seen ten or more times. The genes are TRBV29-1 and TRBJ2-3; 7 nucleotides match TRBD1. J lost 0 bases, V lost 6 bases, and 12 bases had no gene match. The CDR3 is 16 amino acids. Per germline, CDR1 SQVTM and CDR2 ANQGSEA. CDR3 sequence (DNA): TGCAGCGTCGGGTTGTGGGGACAGTCTAGCACAGATACGCAGTATTTT. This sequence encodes CSVGLWGQSSTDTQYF.

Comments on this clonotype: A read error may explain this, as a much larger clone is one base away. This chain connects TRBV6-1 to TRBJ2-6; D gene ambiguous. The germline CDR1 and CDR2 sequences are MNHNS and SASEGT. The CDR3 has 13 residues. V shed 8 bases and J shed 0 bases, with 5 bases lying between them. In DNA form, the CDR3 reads TGTGCCAGCGGTCGCTCTGGGGCCAACGTCCTGACTTTC. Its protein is CASGRSGANVLTF.

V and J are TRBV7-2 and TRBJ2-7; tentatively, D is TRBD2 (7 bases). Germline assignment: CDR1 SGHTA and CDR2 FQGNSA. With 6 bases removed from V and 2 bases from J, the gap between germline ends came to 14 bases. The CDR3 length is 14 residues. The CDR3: CASSPWGGPYEQYF. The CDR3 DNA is TGTGCCAGCAGTCCCTGGGGGGGCCCCTACGAGCAGTACTTC.

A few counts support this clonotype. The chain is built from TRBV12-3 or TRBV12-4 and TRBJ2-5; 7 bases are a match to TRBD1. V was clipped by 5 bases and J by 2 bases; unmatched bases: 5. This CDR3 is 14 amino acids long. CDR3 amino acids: CASSNRGAQETQYF. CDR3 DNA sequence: TGTGCCAGCAGTAACAGGGGCGCGCAAGAGACCCAGTACTTC.

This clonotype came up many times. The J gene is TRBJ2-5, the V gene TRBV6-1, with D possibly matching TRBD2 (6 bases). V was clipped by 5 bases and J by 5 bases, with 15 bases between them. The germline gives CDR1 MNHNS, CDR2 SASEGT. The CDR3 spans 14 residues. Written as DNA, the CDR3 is TGTGCCAGCAGTCCGATGGGGGGTGGTGAGACCCAGTACTTC. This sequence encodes CASSPMGGGETQYF.